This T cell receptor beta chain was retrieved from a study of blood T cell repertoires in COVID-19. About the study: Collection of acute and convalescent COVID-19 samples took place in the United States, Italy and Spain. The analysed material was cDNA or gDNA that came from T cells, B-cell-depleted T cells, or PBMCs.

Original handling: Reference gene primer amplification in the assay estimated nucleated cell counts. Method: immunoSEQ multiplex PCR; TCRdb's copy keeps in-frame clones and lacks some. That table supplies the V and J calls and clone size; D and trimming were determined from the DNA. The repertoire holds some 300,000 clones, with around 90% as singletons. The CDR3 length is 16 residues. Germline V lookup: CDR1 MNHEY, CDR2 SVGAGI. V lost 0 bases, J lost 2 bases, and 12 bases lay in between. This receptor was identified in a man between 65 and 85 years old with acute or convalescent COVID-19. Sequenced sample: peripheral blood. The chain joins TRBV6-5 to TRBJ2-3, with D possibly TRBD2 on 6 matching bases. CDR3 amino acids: CASSYSPGLHTDTQYF. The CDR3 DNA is TGTGCCAGCAGTTACTCACCGGGACTGCACACAGATACGCAGTATTTT.